This T cell receptor (beta chain) was found in a study of blood T cell repertoires in COVID-19. In the study overall: The United States, Italy and Spain provided the acute and convalescent COVID-19 samples. PBMCs, B-cell-depleted T cells, or T cells were the source of the cDNA or gDNA that made up the material.

Authors' methods: From reference gene primer amplification, estimates of nucleated cell counts were derived. Some clones are missing from TCRdb's copy, which holds only in-frame ones; the method was immunoSEQ multiplex PCR. V and J calls and clone size come straight from that table; D and trimming were deduced from the DNA. This table has roughly 38,000 clones, 70% to 90% appearing once. Looked up from germline, CDR1 is LNHDA and CDR2 is SQIVND (reference sequence). The CDR3 has 14 residues. V was cut by 1 base and J by 2 bases, with 8 bases left in between. Specimen: peripheral blood. The receptor was isolated from a man aged 50 or older in a cohort sampled during active COVID-19. The V call is TRBV19, the J call TRBJ1-1, with D unresolved. CDR3 coding DNA: TGTGCCAGTAGTATAGGTCAGACAAACACTGAAGCTTTCTTT. This sequence encodes CASSIGQTNTEAFF. Complete variable domain (other parts from reference TRBV19 and TRBJ1-1): DGGITQSPKYLFRKEGQNVTLSCEQNLNHDAMYWYRQDPGQGLRLIYYSQIVNDFQKGDIAEGYSVSREKKESFPLTVTSAQKNPTAFYLCASSIGQTNTEAFFGQGTRLTVV.